Sequencing of this T cell receptor beta chain was carried out in a study of cytomegalovirus exposure and HLA in healthy donors. Both 60 Vbeta primers and 13 Jbeta primers went into the PCR. The repertoire was sequenced with immunoSEQ multiplex PCR; TCRdb's copy has only in-frame clones and lacks some. The sample includes around 130,000 clones, 75% to 85% seen only once; the top ten take 5.5% to 7%. In this sample, this clone turned up a few times. V was trimmed by 3 bases and J by 5 bases, leaving 11 bases between them. Looked up from germline, CDR1 is ENHRY and CDR2 is SYGVKD. The CDR3 contains 14 residues.

The sequencing sample was made of PBMCs. The sequence was obtained from a woman between 40 and 55 years old in good health and CMV-seropositive. The chain is built from TRBV10-3 and TRBJ1-5, with D perhaps matching TRBD1 (6 bases). CDR3 coding DNA: TGTGCCATCAGTGAAGAGGACAGATATCAGCCCCAGCATTTT. Translated, it gives CAISEEDRYQPQHF.